This TCR beta chain originates from a study of shared clonotypes between healthy human individuals. The DNA input per sorted-subset replicate PCR was 200 ng, corresponding to 30,000 or so T cell genomes. Sequenced by immunoSEQ multiplex PCR; TCRdb stores in-frame clones only, minus some. The sample yields 500,000 to 550,000 clones, about 96% seen once. V shed 1 base, J shed 5 bases, and the junction held 8 bases outside the gene matches. Germline V gene sequence: CDR1 SGHDN, CDR2 FVKESK. CDR3 length equals 15 residues. The sample was naive CD4+ T cells sorted from blood. Subset here: CD45RA+ positively selected. This rearrangement joins TRBV14 to TRBJ2-7; 7 nucleotides match TRBD2. This receptor was identified in a woman aged 25-40 years in good health. The CDR3 is CASSQGPGGVNEQYF. The CDR3 region has the DNA TGTGCCAGCAGCCAAGGGCCGGGAGGTGTGAACGAGCAGTACTTC.